The rows below give T cell receptor beta chains drawn from one sample of a study of OX40 agonist ivuxolimab in advanced cancers. Some clones are missing from TCRdb's copy, which holds only in-frame ones; the method was immunoSEQ multiplex PCR. Here the sample spans tens of thousands of clones, about 90% being singletons. The material sequenced was CD4+ or CD8+ T cells sorted from blood, taken in a trial of the OX40 agonist ivuxolimab. These receptors were taken from an adult with an advanced solid tumor such as melanoma, head and neck, liver or kidney cancer. Each CDR3 is given with its conserved first and last residue. A D gene is named only where the DNA matches it firmly. Where a row states a size, it is once, few, many or the class of an expanded clone; other rows omit it.

D gene | J gene | clone size | V gene | CDR3 DNA | CDR3 protein
TRBD2 | TRBJ2-4 | NA | TRBV5-1 | TGCGCCAGCAGCCCTCTGGCTAGCGGGGGGAGGAGGGACATTCAGTACTTC | CASSPLASGGRRDIQYF
TRBD1 | TRBJ1-2 | NA | TRBV30 | TGTGCCTGGAGTGTAAACAGGGGTCTCTATGGCTACACCTTC | CAWSVNRGLYGYTF
TRBD1 | TRBJ2-1 | NA | TRBV6-1 | TGTGCCAGCAGTGAACACCCCGGGACAGGAGGTTGGTACAATGAGCAGTTCTTC | CASSEHPGTGGWYNEQFF
TRBD1 | TRBJ1-5 | NA | TRBV4-1 | TGCGCCAGCAGCCAAAGGGACAGGGGGGATCAGCCCCAGCATTTT | CASSQRDRGDQPQHF
NA | TRBJ2-5 | NA | TRBV14 | TGTGCCAGCAGCATTTCTAGCGCTTCTAGGGACTTC | CASSISSASRDF
NA | TRBJ2-4 | NA | TRBV2 | TGTGCCAGCAGTGAAGCGCCAAACAGGGACGAGTACTTC | CASSEAPNRDEYF
NA | TRBJ2-1 | few | TRBV21-1 | TGTGCCAGCAGCCGGGACAGTCAGTTCTTC | CASSRDSQFF
TRBD1 | TRBJ2-7 | NA | TRBV18 | TGTGCCAGCTCGCCCGGGACAGCAGTATACGAGCAGTACTTC | CASSPGTAVYEQYF
NA | TRBJ1-1 | NA | TRBV7-2 | TGTGCCAGCAGCCCCCATCAGGTGGGGCAAGCTTTCTTT | CASSPHQVGQAFF
NA | TRBJ2-7 | NA | TRBV6-6 | TGTGCCAGCACTCCCAGGGGCGACGAGCAGTACTTC | CASTPRGDEQYF
TRBD2 | TRBJ2-1 | NA | TRBV28 | TGTGCCAGCAGCACTAGCGGGAGGGCCGTAGGTGAGCAGTTCTTC | CASSTSGRAVGEQFF
NA | TRBJ1-4 | NA | TRBV6-6 | TGTGCCAGCAGCTGGGGTGAAAAACTGTTTTTT | CASSWGEKLFF
TRBD2 | TRBJ2-7 | NA | TRBV5-1 | TGCGCCAGCAGCCCGAGCGGGAGCGGATACGAGCAGTACTTC | CASSPSGSGYEQYF
NA | TRBJ2-3 | NA | TRBV6-6 | TGTGCCAGCAGTTACGACTCTGCGCCAGATACGCAGTATTTT | CASSYDSAPDTQYF
TRBD2 | TRBJ2-3 | once | TRBV19 | TGTGCCAGTAAGGCTAGCGGGACTGCAGATACGCAGTATTTT | CASKASGTADTQYF
NA | TRBJ1-1 | NA | TRBV29-1 | TGCAGCGTTCAAGTCTCTCGAACTGAAGCTTTCTTT | CSVQVSRTEAFF
NA | TRBJ2-2 | NA | TRBV7-6 | TGTGCCAGCAGCCTTAGCTCGACCGGTACCGGGGAGCTGTTTTTT | CASSLSSTGTGELFF
NA | TRBJ1-5 | NA | TRBV27 | TGTGCCAGCAGTTTATCCGTACTCGGCCAGCCCCAGCATTTT | CASSLSVLGQPQHF
TRBD1 | TRBJ1-5 | NA | TRBV25-1 | TGTGCCAGCAGTGGGGGACAGGGAAGGCCCCAGCATTTT | CASSGGQGRPQHF
NA | TRBJ1-4 | NA | TRBV5-1 | TGCGCCAGCAGCCGGGGTTGGTCAACTAATGAAAAACTGTTTTTT | CASSRGWSTNEKLFF
TRBD1 | TRBJ2-5 | NA | TRBV11-1 | TGTGCCAGCAGCCACCGGGACAGGGACGAGGGGACCCAGTACTTC | CASSHRDRDEGTQYF
NA | TRBJ1-1 | NA | TRBV5-1 | TGCGCCAGCAGCTCCAATGGGGGTAGGAGCGCTGAAGCTTTCTTT | CASSSNGGRSAEAFF
NA | TRBJ2-7 | few | TRBV7-9 | TGTGCCAGCAGCTTAGTTGGGGGGAAGAGCTCCTACGAGCAGTACTTC | CASSLVGGKSSYEQYF
NA | TRBJ1-2 | NA | TRBV27 | TGTGCCAGCAGTTTTCGTGGGGGGACTAACTATGGCTACACCTTC | CASSFRGGTNYGYTF
NA | TRBJ2-1 | few | TRBV7-9 | TGTGCCAGCAGCTCCCCCGACCCCCGTACAGGAAAAATAGGCAATGAGCAGTTCTTC | CASSSPDPRTGKIGNEQFF
TRBD1 | TRBJ2-5 | NA | TRBV5-8 | TGTGCCAGCAGCTTCGGACAGGATCAAGAGACCCAGTACTTC | CASSFGQDQETQYF
TRBD2 | TRBJ2-3 | NA | TRBV19 | TGTGCCAGTAGTACCTGGGGACTAGCGGGGACAGATACGCAGTATTTT | CASSTWGLAGTDTQYF
TRBD1 | TRBJ2-1 | NA | TRBV6-1 | TGTGCCAGCAGGGGGACAGGGTACAATGAGCAGTTCTTC | CASRGTGYNEQFF